Detailed here is one T cell receptor beta chain. Antigen specificity is unknown. Between the trimmed V and J ends, which lost 3 bases and 5 bases, there was a span of 13 bases. This CDR3 comprises 13 residues. Germline V gene sequence: CDR1 SQVTM, CDR2 ANQGSEA. The sample comes from a study of cytomegalovirus exposure and HLA in healthy donors. Study-wide findings and caveats: Rare TCR sequences dominated, though some public TCRs recurred in many donors.

PCR involved 60 Vbeta and 13 Jbeta primers. Sequencing was performed with immunoSEQ multiplex PCR; in TCRdb, only in-frame clones are kept and a portion is missing. The profile shows about 200,000 clones, approximately 79% of them singletons. Sample: PBMCs. The source is a woman in her 30s in good health and CMV-seropositive. The chain joins TRBV29-1 to TRBJ1-2; D is unresolved. CDR3 protein: CSVEALGEYGYTF. DNA for the CDR3: TGCAGCGTTGAGGCTCTCGGGGAATATGGCTACACCTTC.